This T cell receptor (beta chain) was documented in a study of chronic HIV infection and antiretroviral therapy. Germline values: CDR1 MNHEY, CDR2 SMNVEV (reference sequence). The CDR3 is made up of 13 amino acids. A remark on this clonotype: At one of its ends the junction is not consistent with the germline gene, which may arise from a read error.

One entry per CDR3 protein, called by TCRdb with MiXCR from the 5' RACE reads. The sample contains about 48,000 distinct CDR3 sequences, about 18% of which appear only once. The chain couples TRBV27 to TRBJ2-7; 9 nucleotides align to TRBD1. The sequence derives from an adult who had HIV and had not received antiretroviral therapy, or was an uninfected healthy control (not recorded which). The sample comprised peripheral blood. DNA of the CDR3: TGTGCCAGCAGTTCCCGGACAGGGGCGAAAATTTGGTTC. Protein: CASSSRTGAKIWF.